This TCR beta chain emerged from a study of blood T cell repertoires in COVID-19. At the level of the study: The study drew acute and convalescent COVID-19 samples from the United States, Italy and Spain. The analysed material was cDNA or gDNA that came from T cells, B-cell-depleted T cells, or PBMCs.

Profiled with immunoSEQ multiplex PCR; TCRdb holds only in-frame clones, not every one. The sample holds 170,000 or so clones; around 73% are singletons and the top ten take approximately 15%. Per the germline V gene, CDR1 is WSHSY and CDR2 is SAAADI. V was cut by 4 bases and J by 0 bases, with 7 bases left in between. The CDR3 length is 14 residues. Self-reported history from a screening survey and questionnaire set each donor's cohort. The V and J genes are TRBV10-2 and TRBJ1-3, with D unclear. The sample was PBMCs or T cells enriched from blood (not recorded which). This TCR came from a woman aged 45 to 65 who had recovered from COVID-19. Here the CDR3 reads CASSAAGSGNTIYF. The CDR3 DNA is TGCGCCAGCAGTGCGGCGGGCTCTGGAAACACCATATATTTT.